This is a list of T cell receptor beta chains from one sample in a study of blood T cell repertoires in COVID-19. Clones were sequenced by immunoSEQ multiplex PCR, and TCRdb holds only the in-frame ones, with some missing. The sample lists roughly 200,000 clones; just under 90% were seen once. The specimen was PBMCs or T cells enriched from blood (not recorded which). Receptors were obtained from a young man who had recovered from COVID-19. Both conserved end residues are part of each CDR3. A D gene is named only where the DNA matches it firmly. Some rows have no size entry. The others give once, few or many, or a class for an expanded clone.

D	size	V	J	length	DNA	CDR3
-	-	TRBV9	TRBJ1-2	12	TGTGCCAGCAGCCATCCTAACTATGGCTACACCTTC	CASSHPNYGYTF
TRBD1	-	TRBV27	TRBJ1-6	14	TGTGCCAGCAGCCAGGACAGGTTTAATTCACCCCTCCACTTT	CASSQDRFNSPLHF
-	-	TRBV18	TRBJ2-1	14	TGTGCCAGCTCAGGCCTAGGGGTGGACGATGAGCAGTTCTTC	CASSGLGVDDEQFF
TRBD2	-	TRBV28	TRBJ2-1	16	TGTGCCAGCAGTTTGGATCCTAGCGGAGCCTACAATGAGCAGTTCTTC	CASSLDPSGAYNEQFF
TRBD1	-	TRBV11-1	TRBJ1-1	15	TGTGCCAGCAGCCTAGACCAGGGGGCCGGGGCTGAAGCTTTCTTT	CASSLDQGAGAEAFF
-	-	TRBV6-5	TRBJ2-7	15	TGTGCCAGCAGTTACTCGCCAGGATCCACCTACGAGCAGTACTTC	CASSYSPGSTYEQYF
-	-	TRBV6-5	TRBJ2-3	15	TGTGCCAGCAGTCGGCGGGGAAGTTTGGCAGATACGCAGTATTTT	CASSRRGSLADTQYF
TRBD2	-	TRBV6-2/TRBV6-3	TRBJ2-1	17	TGTGCCAGCAGTTCCCTCGGAGCGGGGGTAACCTACAATGAGCAGTTCTTC	CASSSLGAGVTYNEQFF
-	-	TRBV2	TRBJ1-3	16	TGTGCCAGCAGTCGACTAGGGAGGAGCTCTGGAAACACCATATATTTT	CASSRLGRSSGNTIYF
-	-	TRBV10-1	TRBJ2-2	17	TGCGCCAGCAGTGAGTCGTCGTGGGGGGAGAGTACCGGGGAGCTGTTTTTT	CASSESSWGESTGELFF
TRBD1	-	TRBV30	TRBJ2-5	15	TGTGCCTGGAGTGCCGGGACAGGGGACGCAGAGACCCAGTACTTC	CAWSAGTGDAETQYF
-	-	TRBV7-8	TRBJ2-1	13	TGTGCCAGCAGCTTGAGACAGTACAATGAGCAGTTCTTC	CASSLRQYNEQFF
-	-	TRBV12-5	TRBJ1-1	15	TGTGCTAGTGGTCCCCGGGGGGGCAACGTCCCTGAAGCTTTCTTT	CASGPRGGNVPEAFF
TRBD2	-	TRBV28	TRBJ2-1	18	TGTGCCAGCAGCAAATCTTTTTTAGCGGGAGTTTCCTACAATGAGCAGTTCTTC	CASSKSFLAGVSYNEQFF
-	once	TRBV28	TRBJ2-3	13	TGTGCCAGCAGTCTAACAGGGCCAGATACGCAGTATTTT	CASSLTGPDTQYF
TRBD2	-	TRBV18	TRBJ2-2	21	TGTGCCAGCTCACCACCCTACCCCGGGACTAGCGGAGACGCGAACACCGGGGAGCTGTTTTTT	CASSPPYPGTSGDANTGELFF
TRBD1	-	TRBV2	TRBJ1-4	15	TGTGCCTCTGGGACAGGAGGGTGGGCTAATGAAAAACTGTTTTTT	CASGTGGWANEKLFF
-	once	TRBV9	TRBJ1-2	14	TGTGCCAGCAGCGCCTCTTCAGGGGTAAGGGGCTACACCTTC	CASSASSGVRGYTF
-	-	TRBV18	TRBJ2-5	15	TGTGCCAGCTCACCAGACGGGGGACGCCAAGAGACCCAGTACTTC	CASSPDGGRQETQYF
-	-	TRBV5-4	TRBJ2-1	15	TGTGCCAGCAGCTTGGTTCCGACAGCGTACAATGAGCAGTTCTTC	CASSLVPTAYNEQFF
-	-	TRBV19	TRBJ1-2	15	TGTGCCAGTAGTGACCTTCGGGGAATTTTTAAGGGCTACACCTTC	CASSDLRGIFKGYTF
-	-	TRBV4-1	TRBJ1-1	16	TGCGCCAGCAGCCAAGGAGCACCGTGGGAGGACACTGAAGCTTTCTTT	CASSQGAPWEDTEAFF
TRBD2	few	TRBV7-8	TRBJ2-3	17	TGTGCCAGCAGCTTAGCGGCTAGCGGGAGTAGCACAGATACGCAGTATTTT	CASSLAASGSSTDTQYF
TRBD1	-	TRBV6-6	TRBJ2-1	15	TGTGCCAGCAGTTACTCCAGACAGGGGGGCAATGAGCAGTTCTTC	CASSYSRQGGNEQFF
-	-	TRBV4-1	TRBJ2-5	17	TGCGCCAGCAGCCAAGAACCGGCGGGCGGTCCGCAAGAGACCCAGTACTTC	CASSQEPAGGPQETQYF
TRBD2	-	TRBV9	TRBJ2-5	16	TGTGCCAGCAGCGTCTCGACTAGCGGGTCACAAGAGACCCAGTACTTC	CASSVSTSGSQETQYF
TRBD1	-	TRBV25-1	TRBJ1-5	16	TGTGCCAGCAGTAACCGGGACAGGGTTTATGCTCAGCCCCAGCATTTT	CASSNRDRVYAQPQHF
TRBD1	few	TRBV7-9	TRBJ1-1	15	TGTGCCAGCAGCCCCCGGGGACAGATGAACACTGAAGCTTTCTTT	CASSPRGQMNTEAFF
TRBD2	-	TRBV6-2/TRBV6-3	TRBJ2-1	20	TGTGCCAGCAGTTACCTAAGACTAAGCGGGAGGGCCCGAGATACCAATGAGCAGTTCTTC	CASSYLRLSGRARDTNEQFF
-	-	TRBV18	TRBJ1-2	13	TGTGCCAGCTCACCATCTTCGGACTATGGCTACACCTTC	CASSPSSDYGYTF
-	once	TRBV5-1	TRBJ1-3	15	TGCGCCAGCAGAGCGGCCATAAGCTCTGGAAACACCATATATTTT	CASRAAISSGNTIYF
-	-	TRBV6-5	TRBJ1-2	15	TGTGCCAGCAGCCGCTCTGAGGCATATAACTATGGCTACACCTTC	CASSRSEAYNYGYTF
TRBD1	-	TRBV7-9	TRBJ1-4	15	TGTGCCAGCAGACGGGGACAGGGGCAGTACGAAAAACTGTTTTTT	CASRRGQGQYEKLFF
-	once	TRBV7-2	TRBJ2-3	15	TGTGCCAGCAGCTTAGGAGGCGGTCCCACAGATACGCAGTATTTT	CASSLGGGPTDTQYF
TRBD1	-	TRBV28	TRBJ1-2	17	TGTGCCAGCAGTTTCCAATCGGACAGGGCCGTCGACTATGGCTACACCTTC	CASSFQSDRAVDYGYTF
TRBD1	once	TRBV7-7	TRBJ2-5	15	TGTGCTAGCAGCTTAGACAGGGGTCTTTCGGAGACCCAGTACTTC	CASSLDRGLSETQYF
TRBD1	-	TRBV19	TRBJ2-1	14	TGTGCCAGTAGCCCTAACGGATCGGGACAGGAGCAGTTCTTC	CASSPNGSGQEQFF
-	-	TRBV13	TRBJ2-7	17	TGTGCCAGCAGCTTCTCAGGGGCCAGAATACTTGGATACGAGCAGTACTTC	CASSFSGARILGYEQYF
TRBD1	-	TRBV7-2	TRBJ1-4	15	TGTGCCAGCAGCTTAGCGAAAGGGGGCGGAGAAAAACTGTTTTTT	CASSLAKGGGEKLFF
TRBD1	-	TRBV28	TRBJ1-1	16	TGTGCCAGCAGCCCCGGACAGGGCTTACTTAACACTGAAGCTTTCTTT	CASSPGQGLLNTEAFF